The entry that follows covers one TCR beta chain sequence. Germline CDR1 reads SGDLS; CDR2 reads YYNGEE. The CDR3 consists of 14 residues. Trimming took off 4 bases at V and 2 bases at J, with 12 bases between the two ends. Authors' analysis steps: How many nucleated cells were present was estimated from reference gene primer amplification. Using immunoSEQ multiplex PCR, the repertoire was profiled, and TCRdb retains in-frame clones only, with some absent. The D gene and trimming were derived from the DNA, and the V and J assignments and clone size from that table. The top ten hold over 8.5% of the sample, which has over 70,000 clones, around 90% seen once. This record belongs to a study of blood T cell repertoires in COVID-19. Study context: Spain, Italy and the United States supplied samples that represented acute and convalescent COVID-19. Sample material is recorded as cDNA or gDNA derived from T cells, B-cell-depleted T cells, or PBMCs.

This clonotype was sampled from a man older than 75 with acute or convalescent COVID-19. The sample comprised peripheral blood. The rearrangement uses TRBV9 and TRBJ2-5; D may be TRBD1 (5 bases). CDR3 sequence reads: CASSQDIVQETQYF. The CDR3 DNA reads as TGTGCCAGCAGCCAGGACATCGTTCAAGAGACCCAGTACTTC.